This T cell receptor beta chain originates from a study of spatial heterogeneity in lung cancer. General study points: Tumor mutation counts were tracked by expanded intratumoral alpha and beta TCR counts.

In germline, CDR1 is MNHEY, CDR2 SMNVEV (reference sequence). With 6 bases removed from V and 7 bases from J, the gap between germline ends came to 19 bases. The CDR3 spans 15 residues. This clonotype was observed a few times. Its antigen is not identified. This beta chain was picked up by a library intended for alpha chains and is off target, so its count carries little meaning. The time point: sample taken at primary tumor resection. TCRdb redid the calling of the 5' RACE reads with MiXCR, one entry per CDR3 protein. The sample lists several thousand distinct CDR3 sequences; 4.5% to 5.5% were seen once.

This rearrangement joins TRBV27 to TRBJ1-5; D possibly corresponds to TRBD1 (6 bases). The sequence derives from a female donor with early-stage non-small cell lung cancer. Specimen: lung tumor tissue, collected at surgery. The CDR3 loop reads CASSRIGGQGQPQHF. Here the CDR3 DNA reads TGTGCCAGCAGCCGAATTGGGGGGCAGGGGCAGCCCCAGCATTTT.